This passage covers 18 T cell receptor beta chains from one sample sequenced in a study of T-cell reconstitution after alpha-beta-depleted transplantation in children. The TCRbeta library was prepared with unique molecular identifiers. From the PCR reads, TCRdb called clonotypes with MiXCR, one entry per CDR3 protein. The repertoire holds approximately 590,000 distinct CDR3 sequences, roughly a tenth seen once, with around 4% in the top ten. The sample here was PBMCs from the stem cell graft donor, taken from the stem cell graft. These receptors were collected from a human donor who donated a stem cell graft to a child with acute myeloid leukemia.

The J gene is TRBJ2-5, the V gene TRBV20-1, with TRBD2 identical over 8 bases. The CDR3 is 15 amino acids. The germline CDR1 and CDR2 sequences are DFQATT and SNEGSKA (reference sequence). With 2 bases clipped from V and 5 bases from J, the junction kept 10 bases outside the gene matches. This CDR3 is CSARRTGLEGETQYF. Written as DNA, the CDR3 is TGCAGTGCTAGAAGAACGGGACTAGAGGGGGAGACCCAGTACTTC.

The CDR3, as DNA: TGCGCCAGCAGCGCCCGGACTAGCGGGAACACCGGGGAGCTGTTTTTT. The encoded protein is CASSARTSGNTGELFF. V is TRBV5-1 and J is TRBJ2-2, with 10 bases fitting TRBD2. This CDR3 has 16 amino acids. The germline gives CDR1 SGHRS, CDR2 YFSETQ. V dropped 4 bases and J dropped 1; count of bases not matched to a gene: 4. The entire variable domain, with the rest obtained from reference TRBV5-1 and TRBJ2-2, is as follows: KAGVTQTPRYLIKTRGQQVTLSCSPISGHRSVSWYQQTPGQGLQFLFEYFSETQRNKGNFPGRFSGRQFSNSRSEMNVSTLELGDSALYLCASSARTSGNTGELFFGEGSRLTVL.

This clonotype was observed once. The rearrangement joins TRBV5-1 to TRBJ2-1, with D unresolved. Germline V gene sequence: CDR1 SGHRS, CDR2 YFSETQ. This CDR3 is built from 15 residues. V was trimmed by 2 bases and J by 0 bases, leaving 9 bases between them. The CDR3 coding sequence is TGCGCCAGCAGCTTAGTAGAACTCTCCTACAATGAGCAGTTCTTC. Translation gives CASSLVELSYNEQFF.

In this sample, this clonotype turned up a few times. This chain connects TRBV7-2 to TRBJ2-1, with 8 positions matching TRBD2. This CDR3 spans 16 amino acids. V was pared by 1 base and J by 8 bases, with 10 bases of the junction left unmatched. CDR1 is SGHTA, CDR2 FQGNSA, per germline. CDR3 bases: TGTGCCAGCAGCTTAGATTACGGGAGGGGGGAGCATGAGCAGTTCTTC. This translates into CASSLDYGRGEHEQFF. Full variable domain (missing parts from reference TRBV7-2 and TRBJ2-1): GAGVSQSPSNKVTEKGKDVELRCDPISGHTALYWYRQSLGQGLEFLIYFQGNSAPDKSGLPSDRFSAERTGGSVSTLTIQRTQQEDSAVYLCASSLDYGRGEHEQFFGPGTRLTVL.

In its sample, this clonotype was seen many times. The chain has TRBV9 and TRBJ1-1, with TRBD1 matching over 8 bases. The CDR3 consists of 14 residues. The V and J ends lost 8 bases and 5 bases, in that order; junction bases with no gene match: 11. Germline CDR1 reads SGDLS; CDR2 reads YYNGEE. The CDR3: CASSPDRVRTEAFF. The DNA of the CDR3 is TGTGCCAGTAGCCCGGACAGGGTTAGGACTGAAGCTTTCTTT.

This clonotype occurred a few times. The chain uses TRBV20-1 and TRBJ2-7; no reliable D call. Trimming cost V 6 bases and J 0 bases, with 15 bases left between them. Germline-derived CDR1 and CDR2 are DFQATT and SNEGSKA (reference sequence). This CDR3 comprises 14 residues. CDR3: CSALGLYNSYEQYF. Here the CDR3 DNA reads TGCAGTGCCCTCGGGCTATACAACTCCTACGAGCAGTACTTC.

This clonotype came up many times. The gene calls are TRBV28 and TRBJ2-7; TRBD2 matches at 7 bases. V lost 5 bases and J lost 2; bases outside the gene matches: 3. CDR1 and CDR2 from the germline V gene are MDHEN and SYDVKM. This CDR3 comprises 13 residues. The CDR3 reads CASSSGKPYEQYF. The CDR3 DNA is TGTGCCAGCAGTAGCGGGAAACCCTACGAGCAGTACTTC.

This clonotype was detected a few times. The CDR3 DNA sequence: TGTGCCAGCAGTTTTACACAGATTAATGAAAAACTGTTTTTT. It yields the protein CASSFTQINEKLFF. This chain links TRBV28 with TRBJ1-4; no clear D. Trimming took off 3 bases at V and 4 bases at J, with 9 bases between the two ends. The CDR3 runs 14 residues. The germline V gene encodes CDR1 MDHEN and CDR2 SYDVKM. Full variable domain (outside the CDR3, taken from reference TRBV28 and TRBJ1-4): DVKVTQSSRYLVKRTGEKVFLECVQDMDHENMFWYRQDPGLGLRLIYFSYDVKMKEKGDIPEGYSVSREKKERFSLILESASTNQTSMYLCASSFTQINEKLFFGSGTQLSVL.

This clonotype was observed many times. The rearrangement links TRBV7-3 to TRBJ2-7, with D perhaps matching TRBD1 (5 bases). V was pared by 0 bases and J by 6 bases, with 9 bases between. Germline loops: CDR1 SGHTA, CDR2 FQGTGA. This CDR3 is 13 amino acids long. The CDR3 protein is CASSLTSGREQYF. DNA of the CDR3: TGTGCCAGCAGCTTAACGTCAGGGCGCGAGCAGTACTTC.

This clonotype occurred many times. The V call is TRBV6-5, the J call TRBJ1-4, with a tentative D call TRBD1 (6 bases). Looked up from germline, CDR1 is MNHEY and CDR2 is SVGAGI. The ends were cut back, 0 bases at V and 1 base at J, with 9 bases in the middle. This CDR3 comprises 16 residues. The DNA of the CDR3 is TGTGCCAGCAGTTACTCGGGGGCGCAAACTAATGAAAAACTGTTTTTT. Amino acids: CASSYSGAQTNEKLFF.

This clonotype was recorded at least ten times. The rearrangement joins TRBV27 to TRBJ1-2; the match to TRBD1 covers 10 bases. Trimming took 5 bases from V and 5 from J; bases not matched to a gene: 11. The CDR3 has 16 amino acids. The germline CDR1 and CDR2 sequences are MNHEY and SMNVEV (reference sequence). CDR3 sequence: CASSPPWTGGSYGYTF. The DNA for the CDR3 is TGTGCCAGCAGTCCACCTTGGACAGGGGGTAGTTATGGCTACACCTTC.

V is TRBV29-1 and J is TRBJ2-7; a weak D match, TRBD2 (5 bases). Germline V gene sequence: CDR1 SQVTM, CDR2 ANQGSEA. CDR3 length: 13 amino acids. V lost 5 bases, J lost 2 bases, and 13 bases lay in between. As DNA, the CDR3 is TGCAGCGTTAGTCTTACGGGAACCTACGAGCAGTACTTC. This codes for CSVSLTGTYEQYF.

The sample holds many counts of this clonotype. The chain recombines TRBV18 with TRBJ2-1; D perhaps matches TRBD2 (7 bases). Germline CDR1 reads KGHSH; CDR2 reads LQKENI. V shed 2 bases and J shed 3 bases, with 11 bases lying between them. The CDR3 length is 15 residues. The CDR3 DNA reads TGTGCCAGCTCACCAACAGGGAGGGACTACAATGAGCAGTTCTTC. Protein product: CASSPTGRDYNEQFF. Full variable domain (missing parts from reference TRBV18 and TRBJ2-1): NAGVMQNPRHLVRRRGQEARLRCSPMKGHSHVYWYRQLPEEGLKFMVYLQKENIIDESGMPKERFSAEFPKEGPSILRIQQVVRGDSAAYFCASSPTGRDYNEQFFGPGTRLTVL.

This clonotype was seen repeatedly, ten times or more. The gene calls are TRBV7-2 and TRBJ2-7; D is ambiguous. Trimming shortened V by 3 bases and J by 2 bases, and 11 bases separated the two germline ends. Germline loops: CDR1 SGHTA, CDR2 FQGNSA. This CDR3 has 14 amino acids. The CDR3 loop reads CASSFSSATYEQYF. The CDR3 DNA reads TGTGCCAGCAGCTTTTCCAGCGCGACCTACGAGCAGTACTTC.

The gene calls are TRBV7-8 and TRBJ1-1; D call uncertain. The germline gives CDR1 SGHVS, CDR2 FQNEAQ. There are 15 residues in the CDR3. The ends were cut back, 2 bases at V and 0 bases at J, with 10 bases in the middle. This CDR3 reads CASSLRESMNTEAFF. The CDR3 bases are TGTGCCAGCAGCTTAAGAGAGTCGATGAACACTGAAGCTTTCTTT.

This clonotype was found a few times. The rearrangement links TRBV7-9 to TRBJ1-3, with a weak D call TRBD1 (5 bases). Germline V gives CDR1 SEHNR, CDR2 FQNEAQ (reference sequence). CDR3 length equals 15 residues. V was cut by 3 bases and J by 0 bases, with 9 bases left in between. The CDR3 spells CASSFDRDSGNTIYF. Written as DNA, the CDR3 is TGTGCCAGCAGCTTTGACAGAGACTCTGGAAACACCATATATTTT.

The genes are TRBV3-1 and TRBJ2-7; perhaps TRBD1 as D (5 bases). Germline CDR1 LGHDT, CDR2 YNNKEL (reference sequence). CDR3 length equals 14 residues. Trimming removed 3 bases at V and 2 bases at J, with 11 bases between. The chain's CDR3 is CASSQIDRAYEQYF. The CDR3 DNA is TGTGCCAGCAGCCAGATCGACAGAGCCTACGAGCAGTACTTC.

There are a few counts of this clonotype. The V and J genes are TRBV5-6 and TRBJ1-2; TRBD1 is a possible D gene (5 bases). Germline loops: CDR1 SGHDT, CDR2 YYEEEE. There are 16 residues in the CDR3. The V end lost 1 base, the J end lost 6 bases, and 19 bases lay between the germline ends. CDR3 DNA: TGTGCCAGCAGCTTGCAGTCGGCAGGGATATGGAATGGCTACACCTTC. It encodes CASSLQSAGIWNGYTF.